This entry lists 26 T cell receptor beta chains sequenced from one sample in a study of PD-L1 blockade in urothelial cancer. Time point here: pretreatment peripheral blood. Using immunoSEQ multiplex PCR, the repertoire was profiled, and TCRdb retains in-frame clones only, with some absent. The sample has some 100,000 clones, 80% to 90% seen once; the top ten hold 0.85% to 1%. The sequencing used PBMCs, collected around atezolizumab (anti-PD-L1) treatment. The receptors stem from a woman aged 80 or over with urothelial cancer.

The genes are TRBV15 and TRBJ1-2; D remains ambiguous. CDR1 is LNHNV, CDR2 YYDKDF, per germline (reference sequence). The CDR3 consists of 15 residues. Trimming left V 1 base short and J 6 bases short, with 15 bases between. CDR3 sequence reads: CATSRAAGAWDGYTF. The CDR3 DNA is TGTGCCACCAGCAGAGCCGCCGGAGCTTGGGATGGCTACACCTTC.

The chain joins TRBV14 to TRBJ2-5; 11 positions match TRBD2. Germline V lookup: CDR1 SGHDN, CDR2 FVKESK. The V and J ends lost 4 bases and 5 bases, in that order; junction bases with no gene match: 15. The CDR3 contains 18 residues. The CDR3 DNA reads as TGTGCCAGCAGCCCTGGGACTAGCGGAGCTACCTTACTGGAGACCCAGTACTTC. Amino acid sequence: CASSPGTSGATLLETQYF.

The rearrangement links TRBV7-9 to TRBJ1-5; no reliable D call. V lost 1 base, J lost 0 bases, and 13 bases lay in between. The CDR3 loop spans 17 amino acids. Germline CDR1 SEHNR, CDR2 FQNEAQ (reference sequence). CDR3 bases: TGTGCCAGCAGCTTAGAGTTGTCAGGAGGTAGCAATCAGCCCCAGCATTTT. It encodes CASSLELSGGSNQPQHF.

The chain is built from TRBV4-1 and TRBJ1-1; no clear D. Trimming pared 4 bases from V and 6 bases from J, leaving 15 bases between. The CDR3 spans 14 residues. Germline CDR1 MGHRA, CDR2 YSYEKL. The CDR3 coding sequence is TGCGCCAGCAGCCCGTTTGACACTTCCCCTGAAGCTTTCTTT. Translation: CASSPFDTSPEAFF.

The chain links TRBV4-2 to TRBJ2-7, with D tentatively TRBD1 (6 bases). The germline V and J ends were trimmed by 3 bases and 3 bases, with 12 bases remaining between them. Germline V lookup: CDR1 LGHNA, CDR2 YNFKEQ. CDR3 size: 14 residues. The CDR3 DNA reads TGTGCCAGCAGCCAGCCCGACAGGAGCTACGAGCAGTACTTC. Translated, it gives CASSQPDRSYEQYF.

V gene TRBV30 combines with J gene TRBJ2-6; 7 nucleotides align to TRBD2. Germline-derived CDR1 and CDR2 are GTSNPN and SVGIG (reference sequence). This CDR3 spans 15 amino acids. V trimming: 3 bases; J trimming: 0 bases; junction bases outside the gene matches: 2. DNA of the CDR3: TGTGCCTGGAGGTGGGGGGGCTCTGGGGCCAACGTCCTGACTTTC. This encodes CAWRWGGSGANVLTF.

CDR3 residues: CASSLDGRQRSGEQYF. The CDR3 DNA reads as TGTGCCAGCAGCTTAGACGGAAGACAGAGGTCTGGCGAGCAGTACTTC. The J gene is TRBJ2-7, the V gene TRBV7-3; TRBD1 is a possible D gene (5 bases). CDR1 SGHTA and CDR2 FQGTGA come from the germline V gene. The CDR3 covers 16 residues. The V end lost 2 bases, the J end lost 6 bases, and 20 bases lay between the germline ends.

The chain carries TRBV28 and TRBJ2-7; the match to TRBD2 covers 9 bases. Germline V gives CDR1 MDHEN, CDR2 SYDVKM. The CDR3 extends over 14 amino acids. V dropped 7 bases and J dropped 3; count of bases not matched to a gene: 7. The CDR3 reads CASIAGDKDYEQYF. CDR3 in DNA: TGTGCCAGCATAGCGGGAGATAAAGACTACGAGCAGTACTTC.

The chain joins TRBV5-4 to TRBJ2-7, with 10 bases that match TRBD2. The V segment lost 3 bases and the J segment 5 bases; nucleotides outside the gene matches: 5. Per the germline V gene, CDR1 is SGHNT and CDR2 is YYREEE (reference sequence). The CDR3 consists of 14 residues. CDR3 nucleotide sequence: TGTGCCAGCAGCTCCGCTAGCGGGAGTAACGAGCAGTACTTC. Amino acid sequence: CASSSASGSNEQYF.

A few counts support this clone. The chain joins TRBV6-1 to TRBJ2-3; D may be TRBD2 (5 bases). The CDR3 is 15 residues long. From germline, CDR1 is MNHNS and CDR2 SASEGT. The V gene lost 3 bases and the J gene lost 0 bases, with 10 bases spanning the gap. CDR3 in amino acids: CASSDRPGSTDTQYF. CDR3 nucleotides: TGTGCCAGCAGTGACAGGCCGGGGAGCACAGATACGCAGTATTTT.

The CDR3 DNA sequence: TGTGCCAGCAGCCAAGTTCGGGGGACTGAAGCTTTCTTT. Protein: CASSQVRGTEAFF. The chain is built from TRBV14 and TRBJ1-1; a weak D match, TRBD1 (5 bases). Germline loops: CDR1 SGHDN, CDR2 FVKESK. V was pared by 1 base and J by 5 bases, with 8 bases between. CDR3 length: 13 residues.

The CDR3 reads CASSPRGGGSNEQFF. DNA of the CDR3: TGTGCCAGCAGTCCGAGGGGTGGCGGGAGTAATGAGCAGTTCTTC. J is TRBJ2-1 and V is TRBV11-2; TRBD2 matches at 7 bases. CDR3 length: 15 amino acids. CDR1 and CDR2 (germline): SGHAT, FQNNGV. The V and J ends lost 6 bases and 7 bases, in that order; junction bases with no gene match: 12.

This chain joins TRBV6-1 and TRBJ1-2; D is perhaps TRBD1 (5 bases). This CDR3 region has 16 residues. V was cut by 0 bases and J by 0 bases, with 11 bases left in between. Germline lookup yields CDR1 MNHNS and CDR2 SASEGT. CDR3 nucleotides: TGTGCCAGCAGTGAAGCGGGGGGGGTTCCTAACTATGGCTACACCTTC. Translating gives CASSEAGGVPNYGYTF.

This chain joins TRBV5-1 and TRBJ2-1, with D tentatively TRBD2 (6 bases). The CDR3 covers 18 residues. Germline assignment: CDR1 SGHRS and CDR2 YFSETQ. The ends were cut back, 4 bases at V and 5 bases at J, with 25 bases in the middle. The CDR3 loop is CASSPGRSGVVKNNEQFF. CDR3 nucleotides: TGCGCCAGCAGCCCTGGCCGCTCGGGAGTAGTGAAGAACAATGAGCAGTTCTTC. The whole variable domain, remainder taken from reference TRBV5-1 and TRBJ2-1, is KAGVTQTPRYLIKTRGQQVTLSCSPISGHRSVSWYQQTPGQGLQFLFEYFSETQRNKGNFPGRFSGRQFSNSRSEMNVSTLELGDSALYLCASSPGRSGVVKNNEQFFGPGTRLTVL.

The chain is built from TRBV6-4 and TRBJ1-2; D is perhaps TRBD1 (5 bases). Trimming removed 6 bases from V and 0 bases from J, with 8 bases in between. Germline V gene data show CDR1 as MRHNA and CDR2 as SNTAGT. The CDR3 covers 13 residues. The CDR3, as DNA: TGTGCCAGCAGGCCGGGGGCTAACTATGGCTACACCTTC. Protein: CASRPGANYGYTF.

This clone has a handful of counts. The V and J genes are TRBV27 and TRBJ1-2, with 7 bases fitting TRBD1. The V gene's germline CDR1 is MNHEY and CDR2 SMNVEV (reference sequence). The CDR3 loop spans 13 amino acids. J was trimmed by 6 bases and V by 5 bases; bases with no gene match: 6. The CDR3 region is CASSPDRAHGYTF. Here the CDR3 DNA reads TGTGCCAGCAGTCCCGACAGGGCCCATGGCTACACCTTC.

This clone was seen a handful of times. This chain links TRBV21-1 with TRBJ1-1; whether TRBD1, the table's D call, matches the DNA was not checked. TRBV21-1 represents a pseudogene. The CDR3 covers 15 residues. The CDR3 reads CASSKGKGPSTEAFF. DNA for the CDR3: TGTGCCAGCAGCAAAGGGAAGGGGCCTTCCACTGAAGCTTTCTTT.

The chain uses TRBV4-1 and TRBJ1-4; the match to TRBD1 covers 8 bases. With V trimmed by 4 bases and J by 2 bases, 6 bases remained unmatched. CDR3 length: 16 amino acids. CDR1 and CDR2 from the germline V gene are MGHRA and YSYEKL. CDR3 DNA: TGCGCCAGCAGCCCAGGGGGCTTTTATACTAATGAAAAACTGTTTTTT. Protein: CASSPGGFYTNEKLFF.

In its sample, this clone was seen a few times. V and J are TRBV27 and TRBJ2-7; 8 bases fit TRBD2. The trim removed 2 bases at V and 2 bases at J, leaving 5 bases unmatched. The CDR3 totals 15 residues. The germline gives CDR1 MNHEY, CDR2 SMNVEV (reference sequence). Here the CDR3 reads CASSLAGGGPYEQYF. DNA of the CDR3: TGTGCCAGCAGTTTAGCGGGAGGAGGCCCCTACGAGCAGTACTTC.

This clone has just one count. The J gene is TRBJ1-1, the V gene TRBV7-3, with no clear D. CDR1 SGHTA and CDR2 FQGTGA come from the germline V gene. This CDR3 spans 14 amino acids. Trimming took 5 bases from V and 5 from J, leaving 15 bases between them. CDR3 sequence: CASSAQSSGTEAFF. DNA for the CDR3: TGTGCCAGCAGCGCCCAGTCTAGCGGAACTGAAGCTTTCTTT.

This clone came up a few times. The gene calls are TRBV7-9 and TRBJ2-3, with 10 positions matching TRBD2. The trim removed 0 bases at V and 0 bases at J, leaving 6 bases unmatched. CDR3 length: 18 amino acids. CDR1 and CDR2 (germline): SEHNR, FQNEAQ (reference sequence). The CDR3 sequence is CASSLAGSSGRSTDTQYF. The CDR3 nucleotides are TGTGCCAGCAGCTTAGCCGGCTCTAGCGGGAGAAGCACAGATACGCAGTATTTT.

The V call is TRBV11-2, the J call TRBJ2-4, with 7 bases matching TRBD1. The CDR3 covers 15 residues. CDR1 and CDR2 from the germline V gene are SGHAT and FQNNGV. The trim removed 5 bases at V and 2 bases at J, leaving 6 bases unmatched. CDR3 sequence reads: CASSLRQGSKNIQYF. The CDR3 bases are TGTGCCAGCAGCCTCCGACAGGGATCCAAAAACATTCAGTACTTC.

The J gene is TRBJ2-7, the V gene TRBV15; 9 positions match TRBD1. Germline loops: CDR1 LNHNV, CDR2 YYDKDF (reference sequence). J was trimmed by 3 bases and V by 5 bases; bases with no gene match: 14. CDR3 length: 17 residues. The CDR3 DNA reads as TGTGCCACCAGCGGACAAGGGCCGGGACAGGGTATCTACGAGCAGTACTTC. Translation: CATSGQGPGQGIYEQYF.

This clone turned up a few times. The genes are TRBV30 and TRBJ1-5, with D hard to call. The CDR3 consists of 16 residues. Germline V gene sequence: CDR1 GTSNPN, CDR2 SVGIG (reference sequence). Trimming cost V 0 bases and J 5 bases, with 17 bases left between them. The CDR3 sequence is CAWSVSARRKDQPQHF. In DNA form, the CDR3 reads TGTGCCTGGAGTGTAAGTGCCAGGCGCAAAGATCAGCCCCAGCATTTT.

The V and J genes are TRBV28 and TRBJ1-5; TRBD1 matches 10 bases. J lost 2 bases, V lost 4 bases, and 17 bases had no gene match. CDR3 length: 20 amino acids. CDR1 and CDR2 (germline): MDHEN, SYDVKM. CDR3 residues: CASSSWVGTGALLGNQPQHF. In DNA form, the CDR3 reads TGTGCCAGCAGTTCCTGGGTCGGGACAGGGGCCCTTTTGGGCAATCAGCCCCAGCATTTT.

The chain uses TRBV6-6 and TRBJ2-7; 9 nucleotides match TRBD2. Germline CDR1 MNHNY, CDR2 SVGAGI (reference sequence). The CDR3 covers 14 residues. With V trimmed by 2 bases and J by 4 bases, 3 bases remained unmatched. The CDR3 DNA reads TGTGCCAGCAGTTACGGACTAGCGAGTTACGAGCAGTACTTC. It specifies CASSYGLASYEQYF.